This entry lists 4 T cell receptor beta chains sequenced from one sample in a study of PD-L1 blockade in urothelial cancer. TCRdb keeps only in-frame clones here, not all; method: immunoSEQ multiplex PCR. The sample lists fewer than 45,000 clones; more than 65% were seen once. This specimen was PBMCs, taken around atezolizumab (anti-PD-L1) treatment. These receptor sequences come from a man in his 70s with urothelial cancer.

The rearrangement links TRBV15 to TRBJ2-1; perhaps TRBD2 as D (6 bases). V was clipped by 5 bases and J by 6 bases, with 14 bases between them. From germline, CDR1 is LNHNV and CDR2 YYDKDF (reference sequence). There are 14 residues in the CDR3. The CDR3 bases are TGTGCCACCAGCTCCTCTTACGGGGGCAATGAGCAGTTCTTC. Protein: CATSSSYGGNEQFF.

The chain has TRBV7-8 and TRBJ2-7; 7 positions agree with TRBD1. The CDR3 sequence is 14 residues long. Unmatched junction bases numbered 3, after V lost 3 bases and J lost 1 base. The V gene's germline CDR1 is SGHVS and CDR2 FQNEAQ. CDR3 bases: TGTGCCAGCAGCTTGACAGGGTTTTCCTACGAGCAGTACTTC. This translates into CASSLTGFSYEQYF.

The rearrangement links TRBV9 to TRBJ2-1; possibly TRBD1 for D (6 bases). Germline-derived CDR1 and CDR2 are SGDLS and YYNGEE. The CDR3 is 16 amino acids. V was clipped by 2 bases and J by 0 bases, with 12 bases between them. The CDR3 nucleotides are TGTGCCAGCAGCGTCGGACAGTTGAGCTCCTACAATGAGCAGTTCTTC. This sequence encodes CASSVGQLSSYNEQFF.

V gene TRBV7-9 combines with J gene TRBJ1-1, with D possibly TRBD1 on 5 matching bases. The germline V gene encodes CDR1 SEHNR and CDR2 FQNEAQ (reference sequence). The CDR3 consists of 18 residues. Trimming stripped 8 bases from V and 0 bases from J, with 25 bases between. CDR3: CASSAYGGRGTMNTEAFF. CDR3 DNA sequence: TGTGCCAGCTCTGCTTACGGGGGGAGGGGTACGATGAACACTGAAGCTTTCTTT.